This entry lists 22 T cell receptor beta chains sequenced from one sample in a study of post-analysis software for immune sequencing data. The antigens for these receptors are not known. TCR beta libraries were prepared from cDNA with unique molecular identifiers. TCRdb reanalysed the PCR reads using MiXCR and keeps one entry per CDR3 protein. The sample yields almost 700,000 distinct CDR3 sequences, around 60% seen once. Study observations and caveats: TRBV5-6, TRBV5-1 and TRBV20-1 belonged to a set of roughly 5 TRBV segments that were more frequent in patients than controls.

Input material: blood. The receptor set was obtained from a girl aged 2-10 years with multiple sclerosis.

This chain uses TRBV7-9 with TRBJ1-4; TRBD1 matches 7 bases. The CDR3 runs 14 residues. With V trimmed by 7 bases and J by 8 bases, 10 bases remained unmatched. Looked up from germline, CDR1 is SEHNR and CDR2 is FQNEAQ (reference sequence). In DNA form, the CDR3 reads TGTGCCAGCAATTCTCCCGGGACAGTCGAAAAACTGTTTTTT. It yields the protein CASNSPGTVEKLFF. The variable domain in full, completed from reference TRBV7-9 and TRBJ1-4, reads DTGVSQNPRHKITKRGQNVTFRCDPISEHNRLYWYRQTLGQGPEFLTYFQNEAQLEKSRLLSDRFSAERPKGSFSTLEIQRTEQGDSAMYLCASNSPGTVEKLFFGSGTQLSVL.

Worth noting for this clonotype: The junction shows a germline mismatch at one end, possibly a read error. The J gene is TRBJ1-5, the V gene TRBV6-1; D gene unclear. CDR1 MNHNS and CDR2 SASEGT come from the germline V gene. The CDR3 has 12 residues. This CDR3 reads CASREGSQPQHF. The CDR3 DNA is TGTGCCAGCAGGGAAGGGAGTCAGCCCCAGCATTTT.

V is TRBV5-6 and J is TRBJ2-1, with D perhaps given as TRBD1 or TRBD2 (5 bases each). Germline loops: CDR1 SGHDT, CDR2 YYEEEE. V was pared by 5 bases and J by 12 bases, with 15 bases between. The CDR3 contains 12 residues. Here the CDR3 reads CASSSGSRGQFF. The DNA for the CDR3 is TGTGCCAGCAGTTCGGGATCGAGGGGGCAGTTCTTC.

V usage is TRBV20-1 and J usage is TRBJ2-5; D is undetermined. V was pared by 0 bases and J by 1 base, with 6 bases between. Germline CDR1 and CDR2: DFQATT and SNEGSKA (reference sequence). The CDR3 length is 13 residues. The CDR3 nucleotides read TGCAGTGCTAGAGATCTTAGCCAAGAGACCCAGTACTTC. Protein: CSARDLSQETQYF.

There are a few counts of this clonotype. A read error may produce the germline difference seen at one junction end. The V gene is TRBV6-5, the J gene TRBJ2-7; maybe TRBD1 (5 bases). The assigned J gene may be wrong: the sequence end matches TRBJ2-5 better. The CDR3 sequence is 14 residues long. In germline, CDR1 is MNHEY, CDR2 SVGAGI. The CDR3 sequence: CASSYSRGQATQYF. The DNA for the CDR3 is TGTGCCAGCAGTTACTCAAGGGGCCAAGCGACCCAGTACTTC.

CDR3 amino acids: CASRGSGRAIEQFF. DNA of the CDR3: TGCGCCAGCAGGGGAAGCGGGAGGGCCATTGAGCAGTTCTTC. V usage is TRBV10-1 and J usage is TRBJ2-1; TRBD2 aligns across 10 bases. Germline CDR1 is WNHNN and CDR2 is SYGVQD (reference sequence). Trimming cost V 6 bases and J 9 bases; bases outside gene matches: 8. This CDR3 is built from 14 residues.

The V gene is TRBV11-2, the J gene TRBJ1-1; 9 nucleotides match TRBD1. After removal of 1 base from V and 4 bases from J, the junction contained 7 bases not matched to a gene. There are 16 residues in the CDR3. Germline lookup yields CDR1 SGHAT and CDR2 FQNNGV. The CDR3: CASSLAQGAGSTEAFF. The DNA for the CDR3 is TGTGCCAGCAGCTTAGCACAGGGGGCTGGGAGCACTGAAGCTTTCTTT. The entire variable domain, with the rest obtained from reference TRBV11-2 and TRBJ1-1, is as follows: EAGVAQSPRYKIIEKRQSVAFWCNPISGHATLYWYQQILGQGPKLLIQFQNNGVVDDSQLPKDRFSAERLKGVDSTLKIQPAKLEDSAVYLCASSLAQGAGSTEAFFGQGTRLTVV.

CDR3 bases: TGCGCCAGCAGCTTGGTTACTAGCGGCGACAATGAGCAGTTCTTC. Translation gives CASSLVTSGDNEQFF. The rearrangement joins TRBV5-1 to TRBJ2-1; 8 nucleotides line up with TRBD2. The CDR3 contains 15 residues. V shed 0 bases, J shed 5 bases, and the junction held 4 bases outside the gene matches. Germline V gene data show CDR1 as SGHRS and CDR2 as YFSETQ.

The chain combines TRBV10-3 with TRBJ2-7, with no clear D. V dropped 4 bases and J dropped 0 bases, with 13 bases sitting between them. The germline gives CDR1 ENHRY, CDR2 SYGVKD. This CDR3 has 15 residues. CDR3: CAISAVGPSSYEQYF. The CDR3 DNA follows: TGTGCCATCAGTGCGGTAGGCCCGAGCTCCTACGAGCAGTACTTC.

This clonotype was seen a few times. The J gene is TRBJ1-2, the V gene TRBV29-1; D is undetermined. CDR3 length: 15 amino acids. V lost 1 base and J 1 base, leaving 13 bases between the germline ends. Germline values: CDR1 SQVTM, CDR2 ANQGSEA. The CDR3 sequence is CSVEALGRLNYGYTF. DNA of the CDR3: TGCAGCGTTGAAGCATTAGGGCGCCTTAACTATGGCTACACCTTC.

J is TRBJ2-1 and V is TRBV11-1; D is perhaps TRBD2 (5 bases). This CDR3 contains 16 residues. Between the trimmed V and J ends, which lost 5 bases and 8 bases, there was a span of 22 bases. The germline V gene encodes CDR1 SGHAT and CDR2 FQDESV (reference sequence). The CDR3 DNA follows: TGTGCCAGCAGCCCCCAAGAGGCGGGCCTCAGGTATGAGCAGTTCTTC. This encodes CASSPQEAGLRYEQFF.

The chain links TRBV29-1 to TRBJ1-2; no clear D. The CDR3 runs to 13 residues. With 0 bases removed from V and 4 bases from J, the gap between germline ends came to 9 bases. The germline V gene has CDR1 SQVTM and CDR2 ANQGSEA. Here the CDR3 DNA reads TGCAGCGTTGAAGAGGTGAGAGGCTATGGCTACACCTTC. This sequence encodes CSVEEVRGYGYTF. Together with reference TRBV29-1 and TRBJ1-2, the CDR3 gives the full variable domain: SAVISQKPSRDICQRGTSLTIQCQVDSQVTMMFWYRQQPGQSLTLIATANQGSEATYESGFVIDKFPISRPNLTFSTLTVSNMSPEDSSIYLCSVEEVRGYGYTFGSGTRLTVV.

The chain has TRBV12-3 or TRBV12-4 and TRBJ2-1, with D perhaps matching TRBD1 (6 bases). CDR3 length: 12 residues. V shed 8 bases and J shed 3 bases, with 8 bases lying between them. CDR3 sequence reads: CASGQRYNEQFF. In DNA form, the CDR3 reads TGTGCCAGCGGACAGCGCTACAATGAGCAGTTCTTC.

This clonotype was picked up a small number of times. CDR3 protein: CASSLSSAHGYTF. The CDR3 DNA reads TGTGCCAGCAGTTTATCGTCAGCTCATGGCTACACCTTC. J is TRBJ1-2 and V is TRBV27; no reliable D call. This CDR3 contains 13 residues. Per germline, CDR1 MNHEY and CDR2 SMNVEV (reference sequence). Between the trimmed V and J ends, which lost 0 bases and 6 bases, there was a span of 8 bases.

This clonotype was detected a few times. CDR3 amino acids: CASSPGQGGNEKLFF. The CDR3 DNA is TGTGCCAGCAGTCCCGGACAGGGGGGGAATGAAAAACTGTTTTTT. The genes are TRBV7-2 and TRBJ1-4; 10 bases fit TRBD1. Germline V gives CDR1 SGHTA, CDR2 FQGNSA. Trimming took 6 bases from V and 5 from J; bases not matched to a gene: 6. The CDR3 has 15 amino acids.

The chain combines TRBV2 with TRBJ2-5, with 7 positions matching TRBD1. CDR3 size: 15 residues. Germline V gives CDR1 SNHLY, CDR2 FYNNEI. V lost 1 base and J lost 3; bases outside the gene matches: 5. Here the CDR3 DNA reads TGTGCCAGCAGTGAAGGACGCAGGGGGAAAGAGACCCAGTACTTC. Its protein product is CASSEGRRGKETQYF.

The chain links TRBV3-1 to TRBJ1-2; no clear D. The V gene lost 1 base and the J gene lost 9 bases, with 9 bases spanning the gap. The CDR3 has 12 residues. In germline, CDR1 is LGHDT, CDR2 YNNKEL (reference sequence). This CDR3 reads CASSQVTGSYTF. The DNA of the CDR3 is TGTGCCAGCAGCCAAGTCACGGGGAGCTACACCTTC.

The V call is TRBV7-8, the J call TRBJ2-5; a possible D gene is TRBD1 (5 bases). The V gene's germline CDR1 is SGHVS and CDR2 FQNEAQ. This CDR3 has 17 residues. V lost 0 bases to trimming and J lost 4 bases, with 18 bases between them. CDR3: CASSLAFGAGLGETQYF. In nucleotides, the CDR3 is TGTGCCAGCAGCTTAGCGTTCGGAGCAGGGTTGGGAGAGACCCAGTACTTC.

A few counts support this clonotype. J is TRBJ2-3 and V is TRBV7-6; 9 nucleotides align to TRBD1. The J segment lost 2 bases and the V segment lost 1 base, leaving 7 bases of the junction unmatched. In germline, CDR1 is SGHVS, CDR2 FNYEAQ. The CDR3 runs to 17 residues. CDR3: CASSLGVGTGYTDTQYF. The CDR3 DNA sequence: TGTGCCAGCAGCTTAGGGGTTGGGACAGGGTACACAGATACGCAGTATTTT.

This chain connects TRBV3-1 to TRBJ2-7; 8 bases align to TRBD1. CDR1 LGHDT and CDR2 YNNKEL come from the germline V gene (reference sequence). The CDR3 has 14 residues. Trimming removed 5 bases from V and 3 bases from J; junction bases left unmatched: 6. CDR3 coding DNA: TGTGCCAGCAGCGGAGGACAGGGCGTCTACGAGCAGTACTTC. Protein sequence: CASSGGQGVYEQYF.

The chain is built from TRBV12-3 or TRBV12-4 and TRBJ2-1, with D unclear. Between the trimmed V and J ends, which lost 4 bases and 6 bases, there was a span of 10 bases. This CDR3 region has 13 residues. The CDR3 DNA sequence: TGTGCCAGCAGTTACCGGGCTCCCAATGAGCAGTTCTTC. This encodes CASSYRAPNEQFF.

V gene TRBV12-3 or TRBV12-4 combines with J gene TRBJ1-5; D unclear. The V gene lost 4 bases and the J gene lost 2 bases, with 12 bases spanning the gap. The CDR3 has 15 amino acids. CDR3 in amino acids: CASSSENLGNQPQHF. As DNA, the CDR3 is TGTGCCAGCAGTTCCGAGAATTTGGGCAATCAGCCCCAGCATTTT.